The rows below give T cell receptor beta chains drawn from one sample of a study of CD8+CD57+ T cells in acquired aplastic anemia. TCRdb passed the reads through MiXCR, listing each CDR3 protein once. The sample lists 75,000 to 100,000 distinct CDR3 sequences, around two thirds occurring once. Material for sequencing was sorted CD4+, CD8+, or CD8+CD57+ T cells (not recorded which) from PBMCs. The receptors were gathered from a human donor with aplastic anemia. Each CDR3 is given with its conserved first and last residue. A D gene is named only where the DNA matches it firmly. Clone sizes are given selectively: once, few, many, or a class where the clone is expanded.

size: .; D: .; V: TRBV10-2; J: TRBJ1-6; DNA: TGCGCCAGCAGTGAGGCCGGGAATTCACCCCTCCACTTT; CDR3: CASSEAGNSPLHF
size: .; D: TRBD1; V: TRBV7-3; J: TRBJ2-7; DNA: TGTGCCAGCAGCTTATATCAGGGGGCCTCCTACGAGCAGTACTTC; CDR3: CASSLYQGASYEQYF
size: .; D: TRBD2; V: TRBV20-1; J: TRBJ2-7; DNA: TGCAGTGCTAGAGATAGTGCTAGCGGGGGGGGACCGTCCTACGAGCAGCACTTC; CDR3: CSARDSASGGGPSYEQHF
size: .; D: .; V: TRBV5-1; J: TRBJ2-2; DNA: TGCGCCAGTTGTGAGGGCTGGACCGGGGAGCTGTTTTTT; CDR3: CASCEGWTGELFF
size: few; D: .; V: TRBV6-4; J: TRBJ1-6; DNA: TGTGCCAGCAGACTGGGGAGTTCTAATTCACCCCTCCACTTT; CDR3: CASRLGSSNSPLHF
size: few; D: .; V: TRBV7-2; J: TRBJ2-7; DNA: TGTGCCAGCAGGGGCCCGGCGGGCTACGAGCAGTACTTC; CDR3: CASRGPAGYEQYF
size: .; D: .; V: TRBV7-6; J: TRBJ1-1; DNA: TGTGCCAGCAGCTTTGATCGTTACGAAGCTTTCTTT; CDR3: CASSFDRYEAFF
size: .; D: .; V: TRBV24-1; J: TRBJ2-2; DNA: TGTGCCACCAAGGGTACTCAGACCGGGGAGCTGTTTTTT; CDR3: CATKGTQTGELFF
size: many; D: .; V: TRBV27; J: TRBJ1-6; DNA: TGTGCCAGCAGTTTAGGGGTATTTGGCGATAATTCACCCCTCCACTTT; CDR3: CASSLGVFGDNSPLHF
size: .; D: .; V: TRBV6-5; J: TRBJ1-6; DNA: TGTGCCAGCAGTTACCAGGGGACGAATTCACCCCTCCACTTT; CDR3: CASSYQGTNSPLHF
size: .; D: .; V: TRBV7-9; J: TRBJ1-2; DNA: TGTGCCAGCAGCTTAGGACAGTTAAACTATGGCTACACCTTC; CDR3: CASSLGQLNYGYTF
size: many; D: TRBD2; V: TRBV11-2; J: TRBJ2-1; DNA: TGTGCCAGCAGCCAGAGGAGGAGCGGGGGAATCTACAATGAGCAGTTCTTC; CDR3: CASSQRRSGGIYNEQFF
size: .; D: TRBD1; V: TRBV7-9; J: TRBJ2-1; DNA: TGTGCCAGCAGCCACTCGACAGGGATTCTGTTCTTC; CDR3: CASSHSTGILFF
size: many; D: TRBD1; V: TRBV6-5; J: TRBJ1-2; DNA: TGTGCCAGCAGTCACCTACGAACAGGGGAAGTTGATGGCTACACCTTC; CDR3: CASSHLRTGEVDGYTF
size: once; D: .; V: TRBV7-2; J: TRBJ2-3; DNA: TGTGCCAGCAGGTCTGTGACAGGCACAGATACGCAGTATTTT; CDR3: CASRSVTGTDTQYF
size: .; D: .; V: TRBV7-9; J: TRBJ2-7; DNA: TGTGCCAGCAGTTCGCGCTACGAGCAGTACTTC; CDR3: CASSSRYEQYF
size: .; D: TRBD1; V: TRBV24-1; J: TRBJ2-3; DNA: TGTGCCACCAGTGACCACAGGGGCAGCACAGATACGCAGTATTTT; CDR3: CATSDHRGSTDTQYF
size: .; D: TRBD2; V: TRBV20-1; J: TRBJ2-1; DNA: TGCAGTGCTAGAGCTTTAGCGGGAGGGCCGTACAATGAGCAGTTCTTC; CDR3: CSARALAGGPYNEQFF
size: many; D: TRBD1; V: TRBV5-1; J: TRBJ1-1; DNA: TGCGCCAGCAGCCGGGACAGTGGCCTCAGCTTCTTT; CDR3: CASSRDSGLSFF
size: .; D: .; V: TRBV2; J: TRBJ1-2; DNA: TGTGCCAGCAGTGCATCAGAGTCTAACTATGGCTACACCTTC; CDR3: CASSASESNYGYTF
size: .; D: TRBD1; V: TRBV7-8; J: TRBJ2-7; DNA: TGTGCCAGCAGCTCCGGACAGGGCGTCCACGAGCAGTACTTC; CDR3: CASSSGQGVHEQYF
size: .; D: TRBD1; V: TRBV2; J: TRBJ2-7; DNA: TGTGCCAGCACTGGACAGGGGGCGCGGGAGCAGTACTTC; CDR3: CASTGQGAREQYF
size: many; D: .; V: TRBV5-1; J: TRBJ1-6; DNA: TGCGCCAGCAGATGGGAGAGGACCTCCTATAATTCACCCCTCCACTTT; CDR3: CASRWERTSYNSPLHF
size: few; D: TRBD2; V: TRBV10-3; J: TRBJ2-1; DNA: TGTGCCATCAGTGGAGCGGGGGGGCTTTACAATGAGCAGTTCTTC; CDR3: CAISGAGGLYNEQFF
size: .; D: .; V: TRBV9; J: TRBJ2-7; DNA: TGTGCCAGCAGCGTAGTTGGGGGCACCGAGCAGTACTTC; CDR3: CASSVVGGTEQYF
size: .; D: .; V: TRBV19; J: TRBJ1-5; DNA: TGTGCCAGTAGCTTACAGGAAAATCAGCCCCAGCATTTT; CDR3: CASSLQENQPQHF
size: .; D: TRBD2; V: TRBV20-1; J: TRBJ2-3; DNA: TGCAGTGCGGCTAGTTTGGGACTAGCGGGGCTCCCCACCACAGATACGCAGTATTTT; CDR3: CSAASLGLAGLPTTDTQYF
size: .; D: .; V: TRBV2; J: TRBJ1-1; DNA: TGTGCCCGAAAAGCCGGTCAGAACACTGAAGCTTTCTTT; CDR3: CARKAGQNTEAFF
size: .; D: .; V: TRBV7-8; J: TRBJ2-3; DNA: TGTGCCAGCAGCCCATTTTTAGGGGACGGAGATACGCAGTATTTT; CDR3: CASSPFLGDGDTQYF
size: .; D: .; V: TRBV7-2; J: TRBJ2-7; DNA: TGTGCCAGCAGCTTTGTCAGACAGGAAACCTACGAGCAGTACTTC; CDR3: CASSFVRQETYEQYF
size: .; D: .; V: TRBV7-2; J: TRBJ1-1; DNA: TGTGCCAGCAGCCTGGGACGGGCGAACACTGAAGCTTTCTTT; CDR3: CASSLGRANTEAFF
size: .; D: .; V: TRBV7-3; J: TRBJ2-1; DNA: TGTGCCAGCAGCTCCGGGGACGTCCCATACAATGAGCAGTTCTTC; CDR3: CASSSGDVPYNEQFF
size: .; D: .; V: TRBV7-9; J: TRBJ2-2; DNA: TGTGCCAGCAGCTCAGGGGCCGGGGAGCTGTTTTTT; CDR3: CASSSGAGELFF
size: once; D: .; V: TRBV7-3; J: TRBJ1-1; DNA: TGTGCCAGCAGCCTTCTCGGCCGGGATTCGTCTGAAGCTTTCTTT; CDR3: CASSLLGRDSSEAFF
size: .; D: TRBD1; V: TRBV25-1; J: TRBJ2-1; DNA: TGTGCCAGCAGGGCCGTGGGACAGATATACAATGAGCAGTTCTTC; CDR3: CASRAVGQIYNEQFF
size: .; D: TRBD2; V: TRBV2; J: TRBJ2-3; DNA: TGTGCCAGCAGTACGGCGGGAGAATTTAGAGGCACAGATACGCAGTATTTT; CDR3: CASSTAGEFRGTDTQYF
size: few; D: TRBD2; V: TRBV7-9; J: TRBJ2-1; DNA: TGTGCCAGCAGCGCAGGACTAGCGGGGAAGTTCTTC; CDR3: CASSAGLAGKFF
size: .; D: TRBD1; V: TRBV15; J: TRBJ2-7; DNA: TGTGCCACCAGCAGATCAGGGACAGGGACCTACGAGCAGTACTTC; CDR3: CATSRSGTGTYEQYF
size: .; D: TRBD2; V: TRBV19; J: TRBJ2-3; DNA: TGTGCCAGCAGACTAGCGGGAGGGGGTGCGCAGTATTTT; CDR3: CASRLAGGGAQYF
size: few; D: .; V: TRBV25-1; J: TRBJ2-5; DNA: TGTGCCAGCAAACTGGACCAAGAGACCCAGTACTTC; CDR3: CASKLDQETQYF
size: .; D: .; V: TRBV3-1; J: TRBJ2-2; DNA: TGTGCCAGCAGTCAAGTTGAGGGGGTGGAGCTGTTTTTT; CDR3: CASSQVEGVELFF
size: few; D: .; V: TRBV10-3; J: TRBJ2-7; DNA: TGTGCCATCAGTGAGTCTGGTACAGGGGGGGACGAGCAGTACTTC; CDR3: CAISESGTGGDEQYF